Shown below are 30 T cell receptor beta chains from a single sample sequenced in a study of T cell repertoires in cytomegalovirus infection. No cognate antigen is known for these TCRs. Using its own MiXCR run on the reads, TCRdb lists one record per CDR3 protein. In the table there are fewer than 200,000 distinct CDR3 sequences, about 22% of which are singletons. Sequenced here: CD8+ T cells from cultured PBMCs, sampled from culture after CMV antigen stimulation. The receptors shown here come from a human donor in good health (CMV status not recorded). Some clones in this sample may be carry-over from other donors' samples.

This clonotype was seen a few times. CDR3 coding DNA: TGTGCCAGCAGTTTAAGGGCAGGGTGGATTTCAGATACGCAGTATTTT. The encoded protein is CASSLRAGWISDTQYF. The chain recombines TRBV27 with TRBJ2-3; possibly TRBD1 for D (5 bases). V lost 2 bases and J lost 4, with 16 bases in between. Germline-derived CDR1 and CDR2 are MNHEY and SMNVEV (reference sequence). This CDR3 has 16 residues.

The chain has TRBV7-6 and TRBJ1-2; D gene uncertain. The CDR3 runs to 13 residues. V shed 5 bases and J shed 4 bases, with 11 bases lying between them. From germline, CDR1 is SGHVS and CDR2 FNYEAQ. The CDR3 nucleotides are TGTGCCAGCAGCGAAGGGTTTCTCTATGGCTACACCTTC. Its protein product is CASSEGFLYGYTF.

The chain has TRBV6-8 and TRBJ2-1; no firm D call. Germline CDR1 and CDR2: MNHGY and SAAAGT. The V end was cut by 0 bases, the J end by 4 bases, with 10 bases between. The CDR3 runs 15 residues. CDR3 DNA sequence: TGTGCCAGCAGTTACTCCCGTGGTCCGTACAATGAGCAGTTCTTC. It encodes CASSYSRGPYNEQFF.

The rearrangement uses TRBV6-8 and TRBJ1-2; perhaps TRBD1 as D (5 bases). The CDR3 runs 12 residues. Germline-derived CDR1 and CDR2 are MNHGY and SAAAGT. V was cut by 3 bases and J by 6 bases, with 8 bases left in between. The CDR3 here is CASSYGTDGYTF. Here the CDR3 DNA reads TGTGCCAGCAGTTATGGGACGGATGGCTACACCTTC.

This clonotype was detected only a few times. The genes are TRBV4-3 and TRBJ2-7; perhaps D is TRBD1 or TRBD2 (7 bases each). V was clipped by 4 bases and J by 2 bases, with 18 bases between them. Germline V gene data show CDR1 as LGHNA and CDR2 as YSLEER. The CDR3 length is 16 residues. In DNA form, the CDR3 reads TGCGCCAGCAGCCTGCTAGCGGACAGGTTTACCTACGAGCAGTACTTC. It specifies CASSLLADRFTYEQYF.

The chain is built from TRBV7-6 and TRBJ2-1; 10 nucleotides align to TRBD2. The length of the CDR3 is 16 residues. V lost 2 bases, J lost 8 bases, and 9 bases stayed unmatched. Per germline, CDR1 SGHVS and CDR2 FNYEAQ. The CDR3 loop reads CASSLRTTSGVDEQFF. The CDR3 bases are TGTGCCAGCAGCTTACGGACCACTAGCGGGGTGGATGAGCAGTTCTTC.

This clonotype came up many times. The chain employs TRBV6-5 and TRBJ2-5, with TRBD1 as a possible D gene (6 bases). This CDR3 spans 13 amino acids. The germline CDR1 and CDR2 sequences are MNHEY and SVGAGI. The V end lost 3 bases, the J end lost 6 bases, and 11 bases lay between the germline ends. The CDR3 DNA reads TGTGCCAGCAGTTATCCAGGGGCTCAGACCCAGTACTTC. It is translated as CASSYPGAQTQYF.

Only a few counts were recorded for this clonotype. This CDR3 reads CASSLEVNTEAFF. In nucleotides, the CDR3 is TGTGCCAGCAGCTTAGAAGTGAACACTGAAGCTTTCTTT. The chain recombines TRBV7-9 with TRBJ1-1; D not resolved. Germline CDR1 SEHNR, CDR2 FQNEAQ (reference sequence). CDR3 size: 13 residues. V lost 1 base and J lost 0, with 3 bases in between.

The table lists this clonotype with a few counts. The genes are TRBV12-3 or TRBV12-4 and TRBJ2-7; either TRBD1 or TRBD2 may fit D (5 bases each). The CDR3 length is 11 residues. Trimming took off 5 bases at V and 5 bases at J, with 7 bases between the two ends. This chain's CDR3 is CASSPGHEQYF. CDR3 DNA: TGTGCCAGCAGTCCGGGGCACGAGCAGTACTTC.

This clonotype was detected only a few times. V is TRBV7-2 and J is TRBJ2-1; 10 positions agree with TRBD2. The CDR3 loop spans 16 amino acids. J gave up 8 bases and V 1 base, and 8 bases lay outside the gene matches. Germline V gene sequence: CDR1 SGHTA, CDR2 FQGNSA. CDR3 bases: TGTGCCAGCAGCTTAGGTGCTAGCGGGGGTATCGATGAGCAGTTCTTC. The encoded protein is CASSLGASGGIDEQFF.

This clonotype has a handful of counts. CDR3 loop: CASSEARSPSNQPQHF. DNA for the CDR3: TGTGCCAGCAGTGAAGCGCGTAGCCCGAGCAATCAGCCCCAGCATTTT. The chain carries TRBV6-1 and TRBJ1-5; D gene ambiguous. Germline lookup yields CDR1 MNHNS and CDR2 SASEGT. Deletions cut 0 bases from V and 1 base from J, with 10 bases between. The CDR3 length is 16 residues.

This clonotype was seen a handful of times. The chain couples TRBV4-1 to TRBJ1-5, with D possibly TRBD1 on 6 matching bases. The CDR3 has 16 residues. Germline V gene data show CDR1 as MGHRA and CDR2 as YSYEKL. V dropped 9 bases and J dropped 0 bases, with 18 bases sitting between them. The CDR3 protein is CASSFNRDYSNQPQHF. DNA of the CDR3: TGCGCCAGTAGCTTCAACAGGGATTATAGCAATCAGCCCCAGCATTTT.

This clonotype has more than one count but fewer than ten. CDR3 region: CASSFLAVAYNEQFF. The CDR3 coding sequence is TGTGCCAGCAGCTTTTTGGCGGTGGCCTACAATGAGCAGTTCTTC. The V and J genes are TRBV7-2 and TRBJ2-1; D not resolved. Germline CDR1 SGHTA, CDR2 FQGNSA. Trimming removed 3 bases from V and 2 bases from J, with 11 bases in between. This CDR3 region has 15 residues.

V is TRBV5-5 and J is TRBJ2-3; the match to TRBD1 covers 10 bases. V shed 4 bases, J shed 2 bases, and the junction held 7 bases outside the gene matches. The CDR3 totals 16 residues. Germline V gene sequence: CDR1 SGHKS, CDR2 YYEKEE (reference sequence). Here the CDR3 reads CASSRGQGLTTDTQYF. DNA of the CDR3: TGTGCCAGCAGCCGGGGACAGGGGCTTACCACAGATACGCAGTATTTT.

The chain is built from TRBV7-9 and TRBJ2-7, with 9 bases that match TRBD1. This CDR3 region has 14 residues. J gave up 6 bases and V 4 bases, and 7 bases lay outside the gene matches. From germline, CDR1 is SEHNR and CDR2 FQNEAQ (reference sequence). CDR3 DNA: TGTGCCAGCAGCTCCGGGACAGGGCTATCCGAGCAGTACTTC. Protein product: CASSSGTGLSEQYF.

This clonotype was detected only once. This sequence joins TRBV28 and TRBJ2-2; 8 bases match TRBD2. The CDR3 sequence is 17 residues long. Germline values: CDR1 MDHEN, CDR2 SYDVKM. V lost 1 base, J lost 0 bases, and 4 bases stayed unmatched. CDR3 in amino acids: CASSLLRLAPNTGELFF. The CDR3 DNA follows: TGTGCCAGCAGTTTATTACGACTAGCGCCGAACACCGGGGAGCTGTTTTTT.

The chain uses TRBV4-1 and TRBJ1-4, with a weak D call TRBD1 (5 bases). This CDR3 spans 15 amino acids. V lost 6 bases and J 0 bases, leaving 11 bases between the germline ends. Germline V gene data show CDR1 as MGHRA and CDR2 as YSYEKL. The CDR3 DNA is TGCGCCAGCAGGCGACAGCCTGCAACTAATGAAAAACTGTTTTTT. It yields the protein CASRRQPATNEKLFF.

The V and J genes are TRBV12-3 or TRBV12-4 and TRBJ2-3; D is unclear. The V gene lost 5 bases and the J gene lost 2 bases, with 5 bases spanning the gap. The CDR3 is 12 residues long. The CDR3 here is CASSANTDTQYF. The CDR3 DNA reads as TGTGCCAGCAGTGCTAACACAGATACGCAGTATTTT.

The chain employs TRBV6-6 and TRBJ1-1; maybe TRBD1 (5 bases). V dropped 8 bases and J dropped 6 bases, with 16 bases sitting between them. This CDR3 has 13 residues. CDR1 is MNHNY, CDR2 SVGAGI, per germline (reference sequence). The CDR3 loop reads CASSYDTGSEAFF. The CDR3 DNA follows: TGTGCCAGCTCTTACGACACAGGCTCTGAAGCTTTCTTT.

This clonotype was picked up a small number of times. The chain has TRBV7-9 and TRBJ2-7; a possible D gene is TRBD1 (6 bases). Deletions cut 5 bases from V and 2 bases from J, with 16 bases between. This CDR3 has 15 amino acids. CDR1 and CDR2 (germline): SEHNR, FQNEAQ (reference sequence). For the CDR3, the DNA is TGTGCCAGCAGCCCACGACAGGTCCGGACCTACGAGCAGTACTTC. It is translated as CASSPRQVRTYEQYF.

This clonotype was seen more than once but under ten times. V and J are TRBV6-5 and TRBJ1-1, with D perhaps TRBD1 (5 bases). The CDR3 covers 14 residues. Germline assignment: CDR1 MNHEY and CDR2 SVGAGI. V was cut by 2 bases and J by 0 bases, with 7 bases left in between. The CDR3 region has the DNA TGTGCCAGCAGTTACGGGGGAGTGAACACTGAAGCTTTCTTT. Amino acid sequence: CASSYGGVNTEAFF.

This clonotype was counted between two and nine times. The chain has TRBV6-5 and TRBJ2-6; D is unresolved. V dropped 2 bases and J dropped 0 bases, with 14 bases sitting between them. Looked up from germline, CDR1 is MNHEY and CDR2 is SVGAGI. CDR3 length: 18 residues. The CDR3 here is CASSYRARFRSGANVLTF. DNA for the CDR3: TGTGCCAGCAGTTACAGGGCGAGGTTTCGCTCTGGGGCCAACGTCCTGACTTTC.

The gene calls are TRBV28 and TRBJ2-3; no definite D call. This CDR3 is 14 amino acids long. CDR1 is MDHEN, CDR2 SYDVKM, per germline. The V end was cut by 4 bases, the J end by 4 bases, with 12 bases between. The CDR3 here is CASSSWAVSDTQYF. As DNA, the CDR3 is TGTGCCAGCAGTTCTTGGGCAGTCTCAGATACGCAGTATTTT.

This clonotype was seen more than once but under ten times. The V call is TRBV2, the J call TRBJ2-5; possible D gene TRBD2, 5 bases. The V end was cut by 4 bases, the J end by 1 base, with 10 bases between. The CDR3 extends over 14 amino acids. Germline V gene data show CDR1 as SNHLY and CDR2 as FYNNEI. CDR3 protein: CASSVPGIQETQYF. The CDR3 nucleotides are TGTGCCAGCAGTGTACCCGGGATCCAAGAGACCCAGTACTTC.

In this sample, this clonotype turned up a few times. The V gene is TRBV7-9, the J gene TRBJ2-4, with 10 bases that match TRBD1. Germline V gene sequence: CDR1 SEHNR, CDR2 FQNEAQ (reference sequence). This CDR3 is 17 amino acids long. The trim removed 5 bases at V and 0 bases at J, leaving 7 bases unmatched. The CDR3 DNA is TGTGCCAGCAGCCCGCAGACAGGGGGCGCAGCCAAAAACATTCAGTACTTC. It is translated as CASSPQTGGAAKNIQYF.

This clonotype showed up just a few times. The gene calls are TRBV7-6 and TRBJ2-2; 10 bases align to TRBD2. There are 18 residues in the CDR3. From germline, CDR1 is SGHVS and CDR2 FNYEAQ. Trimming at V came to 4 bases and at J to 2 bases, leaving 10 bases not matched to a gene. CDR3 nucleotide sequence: TGTGCCAGCAGCTCATTCTTCACTAGCGGGGATAACACCGGGGAGCTGTTTTTT. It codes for CASSSFFTSGDNTGELFF.

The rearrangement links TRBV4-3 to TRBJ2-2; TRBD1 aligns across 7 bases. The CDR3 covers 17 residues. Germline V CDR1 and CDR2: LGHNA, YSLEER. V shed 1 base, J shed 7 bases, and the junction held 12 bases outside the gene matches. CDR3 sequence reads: CASSQGLFEGANGELFF. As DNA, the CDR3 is TGCGCCAGCAGCCAAGGGTTGTTCGAGGGGGCGAACGGGGAGCTGTTTTTT.

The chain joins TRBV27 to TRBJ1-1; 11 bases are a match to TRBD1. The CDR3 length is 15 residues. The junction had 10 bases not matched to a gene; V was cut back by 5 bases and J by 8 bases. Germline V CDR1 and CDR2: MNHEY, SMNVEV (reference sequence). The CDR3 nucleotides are TGTGCCAGCAGTCCGATGGACAGGGGGCGTCCGGAAGCTTTCTTT. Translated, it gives CASSPMDRGRPEAFF.

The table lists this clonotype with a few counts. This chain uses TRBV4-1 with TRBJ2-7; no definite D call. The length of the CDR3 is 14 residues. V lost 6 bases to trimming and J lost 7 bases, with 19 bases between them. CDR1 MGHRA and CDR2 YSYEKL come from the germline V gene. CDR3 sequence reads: CASSFPGPKEEQYF. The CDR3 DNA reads TGCGCCAGCAGTTTCCCGGGCCCCAAGGAAGAGCAGTACTTC.

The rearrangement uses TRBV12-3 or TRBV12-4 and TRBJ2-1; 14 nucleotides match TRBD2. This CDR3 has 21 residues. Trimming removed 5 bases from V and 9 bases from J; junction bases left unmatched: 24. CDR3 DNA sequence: TGTGCCAGCAGTGACCTCCTTGACGGACTAGCGGGGGGACGGCCCCATGGTGAGCAGTTCTTC. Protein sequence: CASSDLLDGLAGGRPHGEQFF.